This TCR beta chain was sequenced in a study of T cells in Graves' hyperthyroidism and ophthalmopathy. Overall study results and limits: Ophthalmopathy and stable hyperthyroidism were told apart by a 13 V-J model.

Amplification of TCR beta CDR3 regions was performed using RNA transcripts as template. An initial round of RT-PCR targeting the TCR CDR3 relied on the HTBI primer set. TCRdb re-analysed the multiplex PCR reads in MiXCR, keeping a single row per CDR3 protein. This sample yields approximately 400,000 distinct CDR3 sequences, of which roughly 14% are seen a single time; roughly 21% belongs to the top ten. The CDR3 length is 12 residues. V trimming: 5 bases; J trimming: 5 bases; junction bases outside the gene matches: 2. Germline CDR1 reads SGHVS; CDR2 reads FQNEAQ. This clonotype was detected ten times or more. Its specificity is not known.

This sequence joins TRBV7-8 and TRBJ2-7; 8 positions match TRBD2. The TCR sequence derives from a woman in her 30s with Graves' ophthalmopathy. Source material: blood. The CDR3 DNA is TGTGCCAGCAGCCCAGCGGGAGACGAGCAGTACTTC. It translates to CASSPAGDEQYF.